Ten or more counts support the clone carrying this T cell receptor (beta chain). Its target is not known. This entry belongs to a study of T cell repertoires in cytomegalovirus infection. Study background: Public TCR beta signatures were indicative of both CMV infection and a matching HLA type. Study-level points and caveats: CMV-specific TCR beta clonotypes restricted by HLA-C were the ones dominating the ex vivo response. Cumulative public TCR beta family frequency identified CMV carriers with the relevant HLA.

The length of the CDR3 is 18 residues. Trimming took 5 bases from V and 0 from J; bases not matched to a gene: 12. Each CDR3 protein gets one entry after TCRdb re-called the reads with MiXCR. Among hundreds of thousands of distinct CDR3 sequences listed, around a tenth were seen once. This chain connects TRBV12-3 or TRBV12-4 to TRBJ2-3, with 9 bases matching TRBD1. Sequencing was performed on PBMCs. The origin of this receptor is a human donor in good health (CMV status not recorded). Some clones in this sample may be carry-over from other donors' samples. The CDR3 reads CASSQPSDRGDSTDTQYF. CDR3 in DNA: TGTGCCAGCAGTCAGCCATCGGACAGGGGAGATAGCACAGATACGCAGTATTTT.